This TCR beta chain was documented in a study of shared clonotypes between healthy human individuals. Findings and limits, study-wide: The study drew on few donors, limiting represented genetic and exposure-history diversity. It was observed that around 5% of naive CD4 clonotypes were shared across several donors.

Assay used: immunoSEQ multiplex PCR; TCRdb lists only in-frame clones, some missing. This table holds 850,000 to 1,200,000 clones, 60% to 80% found once. V lost 4 bases and J 0 bases, leaving 11 bases between the germline ends. Germline CDR1 SGHRS, CDR2 YFSETQ. The CDR3 has 15 amino acids. About this clone: The antigen remains undetermined.

Donors, healthy HIV-negative adults, lacked recent acute infections or vaccinations. This receptor was identified in a man between 18 and 35 years old in good health. The chain links TRBV5-1 to TRBJ2-4; TRBD2 is a possible D gene (6 bases). Sequenced sample: memory CD4+ T cells sorted from blood. The sample's subset: CD45RA-negative fraction. The CDR3 spells CASSAGGIAKNIQYF. The CDR3 DNA reads TGCGCCAGCAGCGCAGGAGGGATAGCCAAAAACATTCAGTACTTC. Filled out from reference TRBV5-1 and TRBJ2-4, the complete variable domain reads KAGVTQTPRYLIKTRGQQVTLSCSPISGHRSVSWYQQTPGQGLQFLFEYFSETQRNKGNFPGRFSGRQFSNSRSEMNVSTLELGDSALYLCASSAGGIAKNIQYFGAGTRLSVL.